Only a few counts were recorded for the clone carrying this TCR beta chain. Antigen unknown. This entry belongs to a study of T cell repertoires in cytomegalovirus infection. Turning to the study itself: It can be stated that public TCR beta signatures indicated CMV infection as well as a matching HLA type. Study findings and constraints: HLA-C-restricted CMV-specific TCR beta clonotypes were dominant in the ex vivo response.

TCRdb reanalysed the reads using MiXCR and keeps one entry per CDR3 protein. The table includes roughly 150,000 distinct CDR3 sequences, 25% to 35% detected once. CDR1 and CDR2 from the germline V gene are LNHDA and SQIVND (reference sequence). The CDR3 sequence is 13 residues long. V lost 1 base and J 4 bases, leaving 4 bases between the germline ends. The V and J genes are TRBV19 and TRBJ2-2; no firm D call. This specimen was CD8+ T cells from cultured PBMCs, taken from culture after CMV antigen stimulation. This sequence was found in a human donor in good health (CMV status not recorded). Some clones in this sample may be carry-over from other donors' samples. CDR3 in amino acids: CASSIVVTGELFF. In DNA form, the CDR3 reads TGTGCCAGTAGTATAGTCGTCACCGGGGAGCTGTTTTTT.